One sample yielded the 21 T cell receptor beta chains listed below, sequenced in a study of shared clonotypes between healthy human individuals. The data were produced by immunoSEQ multiplex PCR, yet TCRdb's version contains in-frame clones alone and is incomplete. The sample yields roughly 1,500,000 clones, approximately 98.5% seen once. Sequencing was done on a sample of naive CD4+ T cells sorted from blood. Documented subset: CD45RA+ positively selected. All receptors derive from a man aged 25 to 40 in good health.

The chain has TRBV2 and TRBJ2-1; 10 positions agree with TRBD2. Germline lookup yields CDR1 SNHLY and CDR2 FYNNEI. The junction had 12 bases not matched to a gene; V was cut back by 11 bases and J by 8 bases. This CDR3 has 14 amino acids. For the CDR3, the DNA is TGTGCCGGAAGGGGGTCTAGCGGGAGCTATGAGCAGTTCTTC. Protein product: CAGRGSSGSYEQFF.

V and J are TRBV2 and TRBJ2-7, with a tentative D call TRBD2 (7 bases). V was shortened by 3 bases and J by 2 bases, with 17 bases between the two germline ends. Germline assignment: CDR1 SNHLY and CDR2 FYNNEI. There are 16 residues in the CDR3. CDR3 loop: CASSDVGGRRPYEQYF. CDR3 bases: TGTGCCAGCAGTGACGTGGGGGGGCGTAGGCCCTACGAGCAGTACTTC.

The chain recombines TRBV10-3 with TRBJ2-7, with no clear D. The length of the CDR3 is 12 residues. Germline CDR1 reads ENHRY; CDR2 reads SYGVKD. V lost 3 bases to trimming and J lost 3 bases, with 6 bases between them. The CDR3 DNA follows: TGTGCCATCAGTGATTTGGGCTACGAGCAGTACTTC. It translates to CAISDLGYEQYF.

This clone was counted between two and nine times. The chain couples TRBV9 to TRBJ2-1; no firm D call. The CDR3 spans 12 residues. Germline loops: CDR1 SGDLS, CDR2 YYNGEE. With 3 bases removed from V and 3 bases from J, the gap between germline ends came to 4 bases. CDR3 DNA sequence: TGTGCCAGCAGCGCCGACTACAATGAGCAGTTCTTC. As protein: CASSADYNEQFF.

This clone was recorded only once. The chain recombines TRBV27 with TRBJ2-2, with D unresolved. The CDR3 is 14 residues long. Germline V CDR1 and CDR2: MNHEY, SMNVEV (reference sequence). The V end was cut by 3 bases, the J end by 2 bases, with 7 bases between. The CDR3 loop reads CASSFVTNTGELFF. CDR3 coding DNA: TGTGCCAGCAGTTTTGTGACCAACACCGGGGAGCTGTTTTTT.

This clone was recorded only once. V is TRBV28 and J is TRBJ2-1; 7 bases map to TRBD2. The germline V gene encodes CDR1 MDHEN and CDR2 SYDVKM. This CDR3 is built from 15 residues. After removal of 5 bases from V and 5 bases from J, the junction contained 9 bases not matched to a gene. CDR3 DNA: TGTGCCAGCAGTCAGAGTAGAGCGGGGAACAATGAGCAGTTCTTC. Translating it yields CASSQSRAGNNEQFF. Variable domain in full (rest from reference TRBV28 and TRBJ2-1): DVKVTQSSRYLVKRTGEKVFLECVQDMDHENMFWYRQDPGLGLRLIYFSYDVKMKEKGDIPEGYSVSREKKERFSLILESASTNQTSMYLCASSQSRAGNNEQFFGPGTRLTVL.

This clone was picked up one time. The chain combines TRBV19 with TRBJ1-2, with 8 nucleotides matching TRBD1. Losses at the gene ends were 5 bases for V and 3 bases for J; bases not matched to a gene: 8. CDR3 length equals 15 residues. Germline CDR1 is LNHDA and CDR2 is SQIVND (reference sequence). Here the CDR3 reads CASSRQGSGYYGYTF. For the CDR3, the DNA is TGTGCCAGTAGTCGACAGGGGTCCGGGTACTATGGCTACACCTTC.

The rearrangement joins TRBV14 to TRBJ2-1; TRBD2 is a possible D gene (6 bases). Trimming removed 1 base from V and 2 bases from J, with 12 bases in between. Looked up from germline, CDR1 is SGHDN and CDR2 is FVKESK. The CDR3 has 16 residues. This chain's CDR3 is CASSQVVGSTYNEQFF. The CDR3 DNA sequence: TGTGCCAGCAGCCAAGTTGTCGGGAGTACCTACAATGAGCAGTTCTTC.

The chain has TRBV10-1 and TRBJ1-5; D gene unclear. CDR3 length: 11 amino acids. V was shortened by 3 bases and J by 7 bases, with 4 bases between the two germline ends. Germline CDR1 is WNHNN and CDR2 is SYGVQD (reference sequence). CDR3 residues: CASSEAQPQHF. CDR3 sequence (DNA): TGCGCCAGCAGTGAAGCGCAGCCCCAGCATTTT.

J is TRBJ2-7 and V is TRBV11-2; weak D call: TRBD1 (5 bases). V was trimmed by 6 bases and J by 3 bases, leaving 15 bases between them. Per germline, CDR1 SGHAT and CDR2 FQNNGV. This CDR3 has 14 residues. The CDR3 loop reads CASSPDPRVYEQYF. DNA of the CDR3: TGTGCCAGCAGTCCCGACCCCAGGGTCTACGAGCAGTACTTC.

This clone was detected only once. This specimen includes other DNA sequences encoding the same CDR3. The genes are TRBV5-5 and TRBJ2-7; 9 nucleotides line up with TRBD1. V was pared by 0 bases and J by 0 bases, with 1 base of the junction left unmatched. This CDR3 spans 15 amino acids. Germline values: CDR1 SGHKS, CDR2 YYEKEE (reference sequence). Here the CDR3 reads CASSLEGQGSYEQYF. The CDR3 nucleotides read TGTGCCAGCAGCTTGGAGGGACAGGGCTCCTACGAGCAGTACTTC.

V usage is TRBV19 and J usage is TRBJ2-1, with a possible D match to TRBD2 (6 bases). The CDR3 has 10 residues. CDR1 and CDR2 (germline): LNHDA, SQIVND (reference sequence). V was clipped by 9 bases and J by 13 bases, with 13 bases between them. CDR3 sequence reads: CARRPTRQFF. DNA of the CDR3: TGTGCCAGGAGGCCGACTAGACAGTTCTTC. The full variable domain, completed using reference TRBV19 and TRBJ2-1, is DGGITQSPKYLFRKEGQNVTLSCEQNLNHDAMYWYRQDPGQGLRLIYYSQIVNDFQKGDIAEGYSVSREKKESFPLTVTSAQKNPTAFYLCARRPTRQFFGPGTRLTVL.

The chain has TRBV7-8 and TRBJ2-7; D remains unclear. CDR3 length: 16 residues. The germline V and J ends were trimmed by 1 base and 0 bases, with 13 bases remaining between them. CDR1 is SGHVS and CDR2 is FQNEAQ in the germline V gene. The CDR3 region is CASSLVGGVSSYEQYF. The DNA of the CDR3 is TGTGCCAGCAGCTTAGTCGGTGGTGTAAGCTCCTACGAGCAGTACTTC.

To note about this clone: At the DNA level, this CDR3 is encoded by other sequences in the same sample as well. V is TRBV28 and J is TRBJ2-3; D not resolved. The CDR3 is 15 residues long. Trimming left V 3 bases short and J 3 bases short, with 13 bases between. Germline assignment: CDR1 MDHEN and CDR2 SYDVKM. Here the CDR3 DNA reads TGTGCCAGCAGTTTCCGGGTCCCATCTACAGATACGCAGTATTTT. This translates into CASSFRVPSTDTQYF.

As to this clone: At one boundary the junction diverges from the germline segment, which might be a read error. This sequence joins TRBV7-7 and TRBJ2-5; 7 nucleotides align to TRBD1. Germline-derived CDR1 and CDR2 are SSHAT and FNYEAQ (reference sequence). This CDR3 is built from 13 residues. CDR3 region: CASSLQGWETQYF. CDR3 coding DNA: TGTGCTAGCAGCTTACAGGGGTGGGAGACCCAGTACTTC.

This clone was observed a handful of times. V and J are TRBV5-1 and TRBJ2-5, with a weak D call TRBD2 (5 bases). The CDR3 sequence is 16 residues long. The V gene's germline CDR1 is SGHRS and CDR2 YFSETQ. Trimming cost V 3 bases and J 1 base, with 16 bases left between them. The CDR3 nucleotides are TGCGCCAGCAGCTCCAATACACTAGGTCCCCAAGAGACCCAGTACTTC. The encoded protein is CASSSNTLGPQETQYF.

This clone was seen just once. The V and J genes are TRBV7-2 and TRBJ2-3; D unresolved. V gave up 5 bases and J gave up 1 base, with 4 bases separating them. CDR1 SGHTA and CDR2 FQGNSA come from the germline V gene. This CDR3 is built from 12 residues. The DNA for the CDR3 is TGTGCCAGCAGCACCCGCACAGATACGCAGTATTTT. Encoded protein: CASSTRTDTQYF. The whole variable domain, remainder taken from reference TRBV7-2 and TRBJ2-3, is GAGVSQSPSNKVTEKGKDVELRCDPISGHTALYWYRQSLGQGLEFLIYFQGNSAPDKSGLPSDRFSAERTGGSVSTLTIQRTQQEDSAVYLCASSTRTDTQYFGPGTRLTVL.

V usage is TRBV6-1 and J usage is TRBJ2-7, with 7 positions matching TRBD2. V lost 7 bases and J lost 7; bases outside the gene matches: 10. Per germline, CDR1 MNHNS and CDR2 SASEGT. The CDR3 length is 13 residues. The CDR3 nucleotides are TGTGCCAGCACCGGGGGGTTCGTCGGAGAGCAGTACTTC. Its protein is CASTGGFVGEQYF.

This chain connects TRBV7-2 to TRBJ2-2; 7 nucleotides align to TRBD1. Germline V CDR1 and CDR2: SGHTA, FQGNSA. The length of the CDR3 is 16 residues. With 5 bases clipped from V and 2 bases from J, the junction kept 8 bases outside the gene matches. The CDR3 DNA is TGTGCCAGCAGCACCCCGGGACAGCTTAACACCGGGGAGCTGTTTTTT. Translating gives CASSTPGQLNTGELFF.

The chain recombines TRBV28 with TRBJ2-1; 7 bases align to TRBD2. CDR3 size: 16 residues. Trimming at V came to 5 bases and at J to 4 bases, leaving 11 bases not matched to a gene. Germline V CDR1 and CDR2: MDHEN, SYDVKM. CDR3 amino acids: CASSPAGERGYNEQFF. The CDR3 nucleotides are TGTGCCAGCAGTCCCGCCGGGGAGCGGGGTTACAATGAGCAGTTCTTC.

In nucleotides, the CDR3 is TGCGCCAGCAGCCGGTCCCTGACTAGCGGGAACTCCTACGAGCAGTACTTC. The encoded protein is CASSRSLTSGNSYEQYF. This chain uses TRBV4-3 with TRBJ2-7; 11 bases agree with TRBD2. CDR3 length: 17 amino acids. V dropped 4 bases and J dropped 0; count of bases not matched to a gene: 8. CDR1 LGHNA and CDR2 YSLEER come from the germline V gene.